The next 30 T cell receptor beta chains were all read from a single sample in a study of cytomegalovirus exposure and HLA in healthy donors. Generated by immunoSEQ multiplex PCR, the TCRdb table keeps only in-frame clones and is missing some. The sample has hundreds of thousands of clones; roughly 88% are singletons. Sequenced: PBMCs. These TCRs come from a young woman in good health and CMV-seronegative.

V gene TRBV19 combines with J gene TRBJ1-2; D is ambiguous. Germline-derived CDR1 and CDR2 are LNHDA and SQIVND (reference sequence). The CDR3 consists of 11 residues. V shed 5 bases and J shed 4 bases, with 5 bases lying between them. The CDR3 protein is CASSGSYGYTF. The DNA of the CDR3 is TGTGCCAGTAGTGGCAGCTATGGCTACACCTTC.

This chain connects TRBV5-4 to TRBJ1-1; D gene ambiguous. The CDR3 runs to 13 residues. CDR1 and CDR2 (germline): SGHNT, YYREEE (reference sequence). Trimming stripped 1 base from V and 3 bases from J, with 7 bases between. CDR3 amino acids: CASSLQTHTEAFF. The CDR3 bases are TGTGCCAGCAGCTTGCAAACTCACACTGAAGCTTTCTTT.

Here the CDR3 DNA reads TGTGCCAGCAGTGTTAGACAGGGTCTTCTTAATGAAAAACTGTTTTTT. Translating it yields CASSVRQGLLNEKLFF. This chain connects TRBV27 to TRBJ1-4; 7 bases agree with TRBD1. Germline lookup yields CDR1 MNHEY and CDR2 SMNVEV (reference sequence). CDR3 size: 16 residues. Unmatched junction bases numbered 10, after V lost 5 bases and J lost 4 bases.

This CDR3 reads CASRRRQGNTEAFF. The CDR3 coding sequence is TGTGCCAGCAGGCGGCGCCAGGGGAACACTGAAGCTTTCTTT. V and J are TRBV28 and TRBJ1-1, with a tentative D call TRBD1 (5 bases). V lost 6 bases and J 1 base, leaving 12 bases between the germline ends. The CDR3 totals 14 residues. Germline loops: CDR1 MDHEN, CDR2 SYDVKM.

There are a few counts of this clone. Other DNA sequences of this sample code for an identical CDR3. V usage is TRBV27 and J usage is TRBJ2-7, with a tentative D call TRBD2 (5 bases). Germline values: CDR1 MNHEY, CDR2 SMNVEV (reference sequence). There are 13 residues in the CDR3. V shed 2 bases and J shed 0 bases, with 5 bases lying between them. The CDR3: CASSLTSSYEQYF. Here the CDR3 DNA reads TGTGCCAGCAGTTTAACTAGCTCCTACGAGCAGTACTTC.

V and J are TRBV28 and TRBJ2-1; D perhaps matches TRBD2 (5 bases). Germline loops: CDR1 MDHEN, CDR2 SYDVKM. The CDR3 runs 13 residues. V lost 7 bases and J lost 9, with 16 bases in between. The CDR3 is CASTAVSLAEQFF. The CDR3, as DNA: TGTGCCAGCACCGCCGTAAGCCTAGCTGAGCAGTTCTTC. Complete variable domain (other parts from reference TRBV28 and TRBJ2-1): DVKVTQSSRYLVKRTGEKVFLECVQDMDHENMFWYRQDPGLGLRLIYFSYDVKMKEKGDIPEGYSVSREKKERFSLILESASTNQTSMYLCASTAVSLAEQFFGPGTRLTVL.

V and J are TRBV15 and TRBJ1-2; TRBD1 matches at 10 bases. CDR1 is LNHNV, CDR2 YYDKDF, per germline (reference sequence). J was trimmed by 7 bases and V by 1 base; bases with no gene match: 6. The CDR3 spans 15 residues. CDR3 bases: TGTGCCACCAGCAGAGCCAACGGACAGGGGGGTGGCTACACCTTC. It yields the protein CATSRANGQGGGYTF.

This clone has only one observation. The chain combines TRBV7-2 with TRBJ2-7; D unresolved. The V and J ends lost 1 base and 5 bases respectively, with 12 bases between them. CDR1 is SGHTA and CDR2 is FQGNSA in the germline V gene. The CDR3 extends over 14 amino acids. CDR3 DNA: TGTGCCAGCAGCTTAGGACCGAGCGTTGACGAGCAGTACTTC. It encodes CASSLGPSVDEQYF.

The chain joins TRBV19 to TRBJ1-2, with D maybe TRBD1 (6 bases). Per the germline V gene, CDR1 is LNHDA and CDR2 is SQIVND (reference sequence). V was cut by 8 bases and J by 5 bases, with 15 bases left in between. The CDR3 length is 13 residues. The CDR3, as DNA: TGTGCCAGTTCAGGGGCGATTGGATATGGCTACACCTTC. Its translation: CASSGAIGYGYTF.

This sequence joins TRBV9 and TRBJ2-2; TRBD2 might be the D (6 bases). The germline V gene encodes CDR1 SGDLS and CDR2 YYNGEE. The CDR3 spans 16 residues. The V end was cut by 4 bases, the J end by 4 bases, with 17 bases between. As DNA, the CDR3 is TGTGCCAGCAGCCTCTCGACGGGAGTTACCACCGGGGAGCTGTTTTTT. It encodes CASSLSTGVTTGELFF.

V and J are TRBV18 and TRBJ1-2, with a tentative D call TRBD1 (5 bases). Trimming took off 2 bases at V and 2 bases at J, with 12 bases between the two ends. The length of the CDR3 is 15 residues. The germline V gene encodes CDR1 KGHSH and CDR2 LQKENI. DNA for the CDR3: TGTGCCAGCTCACCAGACCCAGGGATAAACTATGGCTACACCTTC. It yields the protein CASSPDPGINYGYTF. The variable domain in full, with the rest retrieved from reference TRBV18 and TRBJ1-2, is NAGVMQNPRHLVRRRGQEARLRCSPMKGHSHVYWYRQLPEEGLKFMVYLQKENIIDESGMPKERFSAEFPKEGPSILRIQQVVRGDSAAYFCASSPDPGINYGYTFGSGTRLTVV.

V usage is TRBV29-1 and J usage is TRBJ1-1; D not resolved. Trimming took off 3 bases at V and 10 bases at J, with 12 bases between the two ends. The CDR3 covers 11 residues. The V gene's germline CDR1 is SQVTM and CDR2 ANQGSEA. This CDR3 is CSVDAAAAAFF. For the CDR3, the DNA is TGCAGCGTTGACGCGGCGGCAGCAGCTTTCTTT. Full variable domain (rest looked up from reference TRBV29-1 and TRBJ1-1): SAVISQKPSRDICQRGTSLTIQCQVDSQVTMMFWYRQQPGQSLTLIATANQGSEATYESGFVIDKFPISRPNLTFSTLTVSNMSPEDSSIYLCSVDAAAAAFFGQGTRLTVV.

The genes are TRBV13 and TRBJ2-1; TRBD1 matches 7 bases. V was pared by 5 bases and J by 13 bases, with 5 bases of the junction left unmatched. The CDR3 is made up of 11 amino acids. From germline, CDR1 is PRHDT and CDR2 FYEKMQ (reference sequence). The CDR3 protein is CASSGGQLQFF. The DNA for the CDR3 is TGTGCCAGCAGCGGGGGACAGCTCCAGTTCTTC.

A word on this clone: Lacking the conserved final phenylalanine or tryptophan, this CDR3 likely reflects a read error. No DNA is shown, since the ends of the CDR3 on it are uncertain; the CDR3 is the one TCRdb lists. This rearrangement joins TRBV2 to TRBJ2-7; TRBD2 was called by the table and not checked on the DNA. The CDR3 has 12 amino acids, counting both end residues. Germline CDR1 SNHLY, CDR2 FYNNEI. This CDR3 reads CASSRNRDSLRS.

This chain links TRBV28 with TRBJ1-6; TRBD1 agrees at 9 bases. Trimming took 5 bases from V and 11 from J; bases not matched to a gene: 7. Germline CDR1 and CDR2: MDHEN and SYDVKM. The CDR3 extends over 14 amino acids. CDR3 sequence reads: CASSPGQGATPLHF. The CDR3 nucleotides read TGTGCCAGCAGTCCGGGACAGGGAGCGACACCCCTCCACTTT. Filled out from reference TRBV28 and TRBJ1-6, the complete variable domain reads DVKVTQSSRYLVKRTGEKVFLECVQDMDHENMFWYRQDPGLGLRLIYFSYDVKMKEKGDIPEGYSVSREKKERFSLILESASTNQTSMYLCASSPGQGATPLHFGNGTRLTVT.

This rearrangement joins TRBV2 to TRBJ2-5; D is possibly TRBD1 (6 bases). Trimming took off 0 bases at V and 2 bases at J, with 13 bases between the two ends. The CDR3 length is 16 residues. Germline V lookup: CDR1 SNHLY, CDR2 FYNNEI. This CDR3 is CASSEAAFGQQETQYF. CDR3 nucleotides: TGTGCCAGCAGTGAAGCGGCCTTCGGACAGCAAGAGACCCAGTACTTC.

The genes are TRBV6-5 and TRBJ2-3; 7 bases are a match to TRBD2. Unmatched junction bases numbered 7, after V lost 6 bases and J lost 1 base. Germline V gives CDR1 MNHEY, CDR2 SVGAGI. The CDR3 has 15 amino acids. The CDR3 nucleotides read TGTGCCAGCAGCCAAGGACTAGATGGCACAGATACGCAGTATTTT. Translation: CASSQGLDGTDTQYF.

The chain employs TRBV9 and TRBJ1-2, with 9 positions matching TRBD1. CDR1 and CDR2 (germline): SGDLS, YYNGEE. Trimming cost V 0 bases and J 3 bases; bases outside gene matches: 12. The CDR3 has 18 residues. The CDR3, as DNA: TGTGCCAGCAGCGTAGGGGGACAGGGACGTTCTGCGGACTATGGCTACACCTTC. Amino acid sequence: CASSVGGQGRSADYGYTF.

J is TRBJ1-1 and V is TRBV19; D remains unclear. Germline V CDR1 and CDR2: LNHDA, SQIVND (reference sequence). The V gene lost 5 bases and the J gene lost 5 bases, with 15 bases spanning the gap. The CDR3 sequence is 14 residues long. CDR3 bases: TGTGCCAGTAGTCAGCGCGCCAGCCTGACTGAAGCTTTCTTT. Protein product: CASSQRASLTEAFF.

This clone was seen a handful of times. The chain combines TRBV30 with TRBJ1-2, with D hard to call. CDR3 length equals 13 residues. Germline loops: CDR1 GTSNPN, CDR2 SVGIG (reference sequence). Trimming pared 3 bases from V and 4 bases from J, leaving 12 bases between. The CDR3 sequence is CAWSPVRGYGYTF. CDR3 DNA sequence: TGTGCCTGGAGCCCGGTCCGGGGCTATGGCTACACCTTC.

This chain connects TRBV6-5 to TRBJ1-4; D gene ambiguous. Germline CDR1 reads MNHEY; CDR2 reads SVGAGI. The V end lost 6 bases, the J end lost 0 bases, and 8 bases lay between the germline ends. The CDR3 totals 14 residues. CDR3 amino acids: CASRLGSTNEKLFF. For the CDR3, the DNA is TGTGCCAGCAGACTAGGATCAACTAATGAAAAACTGTTTTTT.

V and J are TRBV5-1 and TRBJ2-7; 8 bases are shared with TRBD1. V was clipped by 2 bases and J by 2 bases; unmatched bases: 3. The CDR3 contains 14 residues. CDR1 and CDR2 from the germline V gene are SGHRS and YFSETQ. This CDR3 reads CASSFSGGTYEQYF. In DNA form, the CDR3 reads TGCGCCAGCAGCTTTTCAGGGGGCACCTACGAGCAGTACTTC.

This clone has just one count. The chain combines TRBV28 with TRBJ1-3, with 10 nucleotides matching TRBD1. This CDR3 region has 15 residues. The ends lost 4 bases at V and 5 bases at J; junction bases unmatched: 5. Germline V gene data show CDR1 as MDHEN and CDR2 as SYDVKM. CDR3 in amino acids: CASSSGTGERNTIYF. In DNA form, the CDR3 reads TGTGCCAGCAGTTCCGGGACAGGGGAAAGAAACACCATATATTTT.

The chain recombines TRBV18 with TRBJ1-2; D might be TRBD1 (5 bases). With 1 base removed from V and 2 bases from J, the gap between germline ends came to 14 bases. This CDR3 is 16 amino acids long. CDR1 and CDR2 from the germline V gene are KGHSH and LQKENI. The DNA for the CDR3 is TGTGCCAGCTCACCACAGCCCGACAGACCCAACTATGGCTACACCTTC. Translating gives CASSPQPDRPNYGYTF. The full variable domain, completed using reference TRBV18 and TRBJ1-2, is NAGVMQNPRHLVRRRGQEARLRCSPMKGHSHVYWYRQLPEEGLKFMVYLQKENIIDESGMPKERFSAEFPKEGPSILRIQQVVRGDSAAYFCASSPQPDRPNYGYTFGSGTRLTVV.

The rearrangement links TRBV7-3 to TRBJ2-3, with 11 bases identical to TRBD2. Germline V gene data show CDR1 as SGHTA and CDR2 as FQGTGA. The CDR3 sequence is 16 residues long. Trimming cost V 4 bases and J 5 bases; bases outside gene matches: 8. This CDR3 reads CASSSLAGGDLDTQYF. The CDR3 DNA follows: TGTGCCAGCAGCTCTCTAGCGGGAGGAGATTTAGATACGCAGTATTTT.

This clone was counted only a few times. V is TRBV15 and J is TRBJ1-1, with a weak D call TRBD1 (5 bases). V lost 0 bases and J lost 7, with 12 bases in between. Looked up from germline, CDR1 is LNHNV and CDR2 is YYDKDF (reference sequence). The CDR3 has 14 residues. CDR3 DNA: TGTGCCACCAGCAGAGACCGGGGGGGATTTGAAGCTTTCTTT. Translated, it gives CATSRDRGGFEAFF.

The chain combines TRBV25-1 with TRBJ1-1, with no clear D. The CDR3 totals 15 residues. The germline gives CDR1 MGHDK, CDR2 SYGVNS. With 1 base removed from V and 0 bases from J, the gap between germline ends came to 9 bases. This CDR3 is CASSESGVVNTEAFF. The CDR3 DNA reads TGTGCCAGCAGTGAATCCGGGGTGGTGAACACTGAAGCTTTCTTT. Looking up the rest from reference TRBV25-1 and TRBJ1-1 gives the full variable domain: EADIYQTPRYLVIGTGKKITLECSQTMGHDKMYWYQQDPGMELHLIHYSYGVNSTEKGDLSSESTVSRIRTEHFPLTLESARPSHTSQYLCASSESGVVNTEAFFGQGTRLTVV.

The genes are TRBV30 and TRBJ2-2; 7 bases fit TRBD1. CDR3 length: 14 residues. Germline V gene sequence: CDR1 GTSNPN, CDR2 SVGIG (reference sequence). V trimming: 0 bases; J trimming: 5 bases; junction bases outside the gene matches: 3. For the CDR3, the DNA is TGTGCCTGGAGTGTGGGGACAGTGACCGGGGAGCTGTTTTTT. As protein: CAWSVGTVTGELFF.

This clone was observed a few times. This chain links TRBV27 with TRBJ2-5, with 9 nucleotides matching TRBD1. Trimming cost V 3 bases and J 5 bases; bases outside gene matches: 7. The CDR3 has 15 amino acids. Germline loops: CDR1 MNHEY, CDR2 SMNVEV (reference sequence). The CDR3 nucleotides are TGTGCCAGCAGTTTCTACGATGGGACAGGGGAGACCCAGTACTTC. This gives the protein CASSFYDGTGETQYF.

V usage is TRBV9 and J usage is TRBJ2-2; weak D call: TRBD2 (5 bases). Germline V CDR1 and CDR2: SGDLS, YYNGEE. The CDR3 consists of 15 residues. V was cut by 2 bases and J by 1 base, with 9 bases left in between. CDR3 sequence: CASSVARGNTGELFF. CDR3 DNA sequence: TGTGCCAGCAGCGTGGCCCGGGGGAACACCGGGGAGCTGTTTTTT.